Reported below is one TCR beta chain. Per the germline V gene, CDR1 is MNHEY and CDR2 is SVGEGT. The CDR3 length is 17 residues. V was clipped by 4 bases and J by 4 bases, with 22 bases between them. This sample stems from a study of blood T cell repertoires in COVID-19. Assay: immunoSEQ multiplex PCR; the TCRdb copy retains only in-frame clones and omits some. This sample has roughly 250,000 clones, with about 87% found just once. The source of this sequence is a woman between 40 and 50 years old with acute COVID-19. The chain recombines TRBV6-2 or TRBV6-3 with TRBJ1-2; D possibly corresponds to TRBD1 (5 bases). Sequenced sample: PBMCs or T cells enriched from blood (not recorded which). CDR3 in DNA: TGTGCCAGCAGTTCCAGCCGGGAGACAGTTTTTACCTATGGCTACACCTTC. It translates to CASSSSRETVFTYGYTF.